The clone carrying this T cell receptor (beta chain) was detected many times. This entry belongs to a study of T cells in Graves' hyperthyroidism and ophthalmopathy. RNA transcripts served as the template for amplifying TCR beta CDR3 regions. The HTBI primer set drove a first-round RT-PCR of the TCR CDR3. TCRdb fed the multiplex PCR reads into MiXCR, producing one record per CDR3 protein. The sample comprises roughly 600,000 distinct CDR3 sequences, roughly 15% of which are singletons, and around 12% rests with the top ten. CDR1 is SGHDN, CDR2 FVKESK, per germline. The CDR3 length is 16 residues. V was clipped by 0 bases and J by 1 base, with 10 bases between them.

This rearrangement joins TRBV14 to TRBJ2-1; tentatively, D is TRBD1 (6 bases). The TCR sequence derives from a woman aged 50 to 60 with Graves' ophthalmopathy. Sequenced material: blood. The CDR3 DNA reads TGTGCCAGCAGCCAAGATTACAGGGCATCCTACAATGAGCAGTTCTTC. It translates to CASSQDYRASYNEQFF.